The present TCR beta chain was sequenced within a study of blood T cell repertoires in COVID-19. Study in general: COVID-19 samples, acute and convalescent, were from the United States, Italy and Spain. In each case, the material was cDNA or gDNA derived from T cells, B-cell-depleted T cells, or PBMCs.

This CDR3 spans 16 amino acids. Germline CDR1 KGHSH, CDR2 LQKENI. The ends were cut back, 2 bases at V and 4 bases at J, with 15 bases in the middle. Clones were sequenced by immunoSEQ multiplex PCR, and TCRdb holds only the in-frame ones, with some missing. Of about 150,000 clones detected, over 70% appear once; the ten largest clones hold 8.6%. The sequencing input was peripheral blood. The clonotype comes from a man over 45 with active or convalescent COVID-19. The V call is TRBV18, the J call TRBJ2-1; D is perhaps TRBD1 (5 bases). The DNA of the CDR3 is TGTGCCAGCTCACCAGGGGCAGGGATGGGATACAATGAGCAGTTCTTC. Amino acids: CASSPGAGMGYNEQFF.